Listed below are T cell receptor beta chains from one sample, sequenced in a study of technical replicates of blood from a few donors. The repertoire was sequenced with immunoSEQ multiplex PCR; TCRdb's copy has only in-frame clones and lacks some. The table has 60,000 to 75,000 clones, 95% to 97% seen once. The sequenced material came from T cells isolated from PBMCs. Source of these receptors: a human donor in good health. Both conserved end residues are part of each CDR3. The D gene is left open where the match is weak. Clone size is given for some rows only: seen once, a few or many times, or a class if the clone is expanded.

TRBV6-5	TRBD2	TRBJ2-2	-	TGTGCCAGCAGTTCTAGGACTAGCCCCACCGGGGAGCTGTTTTTT	CASSSRTSPTGELFF
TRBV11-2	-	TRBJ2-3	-	TGTGCCGGCCGAAGAGGCATCAGGACTAACACAGATACGCAGTATTTT	CAGRRGIRTNTDTQYF
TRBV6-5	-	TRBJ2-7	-	TGTGCCAGCAGTCCGGGACTCAAACCCTACGAGCAGTACTTC	CASSPGLKPYEQYF
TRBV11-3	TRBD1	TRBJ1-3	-	TGTGCCAGCAGCCATTCAGGGGGATCTGGAAACACCATATATTTT	CASSHSGGSGNTIYF
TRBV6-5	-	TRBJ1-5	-	TGTGCCAGCAGCCAGAGGCGCGGAGACAATCAGCCCCAGCATTTT	CASSQRRGDNQPQHF
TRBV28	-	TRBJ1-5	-	TGTGCCAGCATTACGGTTTCAAATCAGCCCCAGCATTTT	CASITVSNQPQHF
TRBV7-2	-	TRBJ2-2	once	TGTGCCAGCAGCTTAGTATCCTCGATAGTAAAAACCGGGGAGCTGTTTTTT	CASSLVSSIVKTGELFF
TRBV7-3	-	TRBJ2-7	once	TGTGCCAGCAGTGAGGGTCAGGAGCAGTACTTC	CASSEGQEQYF
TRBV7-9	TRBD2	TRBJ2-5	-	TGTGCCAGCAGCTTATTGCGAGGGGAGGGAGAGACCCAGTACTTC	CASSLLRGEGETQYF
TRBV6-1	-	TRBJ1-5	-	TGTGCCAGTCTACCTCAGGGTAGCAATCAGCCCCAGCATTTT	CASLPQGSNQPQHF
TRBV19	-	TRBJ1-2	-	TGTGCCAGTAGTTACAGCAACTATGGCTACACCTTC	CASSYSNYGYTF
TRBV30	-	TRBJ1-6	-	TGTGCCTGGAGTGTACTTACTCCAGGGGAGGGCTCACCCCTCCACTTT	CAWSVLTPGEGSPLHF
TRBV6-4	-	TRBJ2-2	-	TGTGCCAGCAGGGCTAGATACGACAGATTGAACACCGGGGAGCTGTTTTTT	CASRARYDRLNTGELFF
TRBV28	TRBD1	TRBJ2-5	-	TGTGCCAGCAGCAACACAGGGGAAGAGACCCAGTACTTC	CASSNTGEETQYF
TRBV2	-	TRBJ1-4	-	TGTGCCAGCACAGGGCAAACTGAGAGGAGGGGAAAGGAAAAACTGTTTTTT	CASTGQTERRGKEKLFF
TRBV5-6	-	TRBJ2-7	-	TGTGCCAGCAGCTTGAACCTAGCTGGGGACGAGCAGTACTTC	CASSLNLAGDEQYF
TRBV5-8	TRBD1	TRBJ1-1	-	TGTGCCAGCAGCTTTCCGGACAGGGGCTCTGAAGCTTTCTTT	CASSFPDRGSEAFF
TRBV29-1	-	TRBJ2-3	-	TGCAGCGTTATCGGAGGGTTCATAACAGATACGCAGTATTTT	CSVIGGFITDTQYF
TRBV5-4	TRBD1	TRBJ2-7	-	TGTGCCAGCAGCCCAGACCCGACAGGGGGTTACGAGCAGTACTTC	CASSPDPTGGYEQYF
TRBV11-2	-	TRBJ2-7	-	TGTGCCAGCAGCTTAGATCCAGGTCCCTACGAGCAGTACTTC	CASSLDPGPYEQYF
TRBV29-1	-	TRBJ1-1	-	TGCAGCGTGGAGTGGCCCGGCCGGGCTGAAGCTTTCTTT	CSVEWPGRAEAFF
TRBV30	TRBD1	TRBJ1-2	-	TGTGCCTGGAGTTCTGACAGGGGAGATGGCTACACCTTC	CAWSSDRGDGYTF
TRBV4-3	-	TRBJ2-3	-	TGCGCCAGCAGCCAAGATAGCCGGACTAGCACAGATACGCAGTATTTT	CASSQDSRTSTDTQYF
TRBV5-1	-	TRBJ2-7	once	TGCGCCAGCAGCTTTGGAGGAAGGCAGAACACCTACGAGCAGTACTTC	CASSFGGRQNTYEQYF
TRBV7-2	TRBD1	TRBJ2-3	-	TGTGCCAGCACCAGACAGGGTGGAGGTACGCAGTATTTT	CASTRQGGGTQYF
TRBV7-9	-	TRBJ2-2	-	TGTGCCAGCCTCCCCCCCAGCGGAGCGAACACCGGGGAGCTGTTTTTT	CASLPPSGANTGELFF
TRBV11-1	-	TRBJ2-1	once	TGTGCCAGCAGCTTAGCACAGGGTCTCTACAATGAGCAGTTCTTC	CASSLAQGLYNEQFF
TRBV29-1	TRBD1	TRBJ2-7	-	TGCAGCGTTGAGACAGGGGGCTACGAGCAGTACTTC	CSVETGGYEQYF
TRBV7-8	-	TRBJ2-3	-	TGTGCCAGCAGCTTAGTCCAGAGGACAGATACGCAGTATTTT	CASSLVQRTDTQYF
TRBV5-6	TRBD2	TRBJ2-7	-	TGTGCCAGCAGCCCCAGACTAGCGGGAAATCGGTACGAGCAGTACTTC	CASSPRLAGNRYEQYF
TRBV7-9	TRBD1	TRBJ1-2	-	TGTGCCAGCAGCTTAGACAGGGGGCAACATGGCTACACCTTC	CASSLDRGQHGYTF
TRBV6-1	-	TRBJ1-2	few	TGTGCCAGCATTAGTACAGGGACCTATGGCTACACCTTC	CASISTGTYGYTF
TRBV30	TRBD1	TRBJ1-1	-	TGTGCCTGGGTCGATCCTCCCGGGACAGGGCAAACTGAAGCTTTCTTT	CAWVDPPGTGQTEAFF
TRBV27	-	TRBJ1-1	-	TGTGCCAGCAGTTTACTACAGGGGAACACTGAAGCTTTCTTT	CASSLLQGNTEAFF
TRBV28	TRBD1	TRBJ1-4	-	TGTGCCAGCAGAATAGGGGGCCCGAATGAAAAACTGTTTTTT	CASRIGGPNEKLFF
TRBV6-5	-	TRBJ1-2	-	TGTGCCAGCAGTAGAAGGGGAAGTTGGGGCTACACCTTC	CASSRRGSWGYTF